This note documents a single T cell receptor beta chain sequence. This entry belongs to a study of T cells in Graves' hyperthyroidism and ophthalmopathy. RNA transcripts provided the source from which TCR beta CDR3 regions were amplified. First-round RT-PCR of the TCR CDR3 relied on the HTBI primer set. TCRdb independently ran MiXCR on the multiplex PCR reads; one entry per CDR3 protein. This sample has about 760,000 distinct CDR3 sequences; under 45% occur once, and the top ten carry around 29%. Cells are PBMCs isolated from 10 ml of fresh blood. The sequencing input was blood. This clonotype was sampled from a woman aged 40 to 55 with Graves' hyperthyroidism.

The DNA for the CDR3 is TGCAGCGGAATGGACAGGGAAAACACTGAAGCTTTCTTT. Translating it yields CSGMDRENTEAFF. The V call is TRBV29-1, the J call TRBJ1-1; 8 bases line up with TRBD1. After removal of 7 bases from V and 2 bases from J, the junction contained 6 bases not matched to a gene. The CDR3 consists of 13 residues. The V gene's germline CDR1 is SQVTM and CDR2 ANQGSEA.